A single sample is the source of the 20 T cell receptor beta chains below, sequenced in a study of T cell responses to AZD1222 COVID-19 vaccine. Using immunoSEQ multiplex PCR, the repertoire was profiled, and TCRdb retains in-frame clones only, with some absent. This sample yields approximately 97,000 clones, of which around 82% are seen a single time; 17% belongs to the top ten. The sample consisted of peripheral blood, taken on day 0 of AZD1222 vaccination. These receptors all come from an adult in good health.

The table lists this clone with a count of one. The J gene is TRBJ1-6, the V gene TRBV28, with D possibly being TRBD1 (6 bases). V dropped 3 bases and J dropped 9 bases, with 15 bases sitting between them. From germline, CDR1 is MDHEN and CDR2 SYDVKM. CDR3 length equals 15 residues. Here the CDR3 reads CASSFRGGGGSPLHF. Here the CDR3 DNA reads TGTGCCAGCAGTTTTAGAGGGGGTGGGGGTTCACCCCTCCACTTT. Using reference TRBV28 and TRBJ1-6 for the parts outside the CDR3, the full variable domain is DVKVTQSSRYLVKRTGEKVFLECVQDMDHENMFWYRQDPGLGLRLIYFSYDVKMKEKGDIPEGYSVSREKKERFSLILESASTNQTSMYLCASSFRGGGGSPLHFGNGTRLTVT.

The CDR3 loop is CASSPPGGGRGNEQFF. The CDR3 region has the DNA TGTGCCAGCAGCCCACCCGGCGGGGGGCGGGGAAATGAGCAGTTCTTC. This rearrangement joins TRBV5-4 to TRBJ2-1; TRBD2 agrees at 8 bases. V gave up 4 bases and J gave up 7 bases; unmatched junction bases: 13. Germline V CDR1 and CDR2: SGHNT, YYREEE (reference sequence). The CDR3 covers 16 residues.

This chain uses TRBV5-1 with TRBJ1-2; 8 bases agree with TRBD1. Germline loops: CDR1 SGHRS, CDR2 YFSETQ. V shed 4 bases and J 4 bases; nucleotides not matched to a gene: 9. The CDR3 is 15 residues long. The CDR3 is CASSVDRGRSYGYTF. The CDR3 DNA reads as TGCGCCAGCAGCGTAGACAGGGGCCGGAGCTATGGCTACACCTTC. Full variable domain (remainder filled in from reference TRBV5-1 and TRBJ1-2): KAGVTQTPRYLIKTRGQQVTLSCSPISGHRSVSWYQQTPGQGLQFLFEYFSETQRNKGNFPGRFSGRQFSNSRSEMNVSTLELGDSALYLCASSVDRGRSYGYTFGSGTRLTVV.

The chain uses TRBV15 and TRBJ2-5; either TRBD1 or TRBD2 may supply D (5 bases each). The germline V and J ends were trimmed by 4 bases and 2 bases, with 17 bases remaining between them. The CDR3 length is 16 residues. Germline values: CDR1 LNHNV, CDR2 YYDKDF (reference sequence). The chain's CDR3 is CATSKPGRKDQETQYF. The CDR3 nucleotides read TGTGCCACCAGCAAGCCGGGACGGAAAGATCAAGAGACCCAGTACTTC.

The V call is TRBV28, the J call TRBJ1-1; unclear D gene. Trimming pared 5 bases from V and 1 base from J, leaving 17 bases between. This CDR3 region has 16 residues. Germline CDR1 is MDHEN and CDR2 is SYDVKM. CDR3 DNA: TGTGCCAGCAGTACGACCGGGAGACCGAGGAACACTGAAGCTTTCTTT. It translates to CASSTTGRPRNTEAFF.

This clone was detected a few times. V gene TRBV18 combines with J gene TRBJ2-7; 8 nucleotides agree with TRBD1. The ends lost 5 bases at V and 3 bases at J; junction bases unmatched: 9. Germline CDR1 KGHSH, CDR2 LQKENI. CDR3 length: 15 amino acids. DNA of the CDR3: TGTGCCAGCTCAAGGTCAGGGGGCCTCAACTACGAGCAGTACGTC. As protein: CASSRSGGLNYEQYV.

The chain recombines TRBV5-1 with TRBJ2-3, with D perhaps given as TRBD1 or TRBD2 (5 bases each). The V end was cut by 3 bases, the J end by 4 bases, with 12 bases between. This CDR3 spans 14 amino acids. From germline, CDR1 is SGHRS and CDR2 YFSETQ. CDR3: CASSSGTLADTQYF. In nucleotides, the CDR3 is TGCGCCAGCAGCTCAGGGACCCTTGCAGATACGCAGTATTTT.

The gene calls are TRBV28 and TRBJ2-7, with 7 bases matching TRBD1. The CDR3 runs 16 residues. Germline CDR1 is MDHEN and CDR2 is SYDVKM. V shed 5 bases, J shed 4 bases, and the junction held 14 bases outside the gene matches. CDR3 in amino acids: CASSPHNLGTAYEQYV. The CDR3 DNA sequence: TGTGCCAGCAGTCCACACAACCTTGGGACAGCTTACGAGCAGTACGTC.

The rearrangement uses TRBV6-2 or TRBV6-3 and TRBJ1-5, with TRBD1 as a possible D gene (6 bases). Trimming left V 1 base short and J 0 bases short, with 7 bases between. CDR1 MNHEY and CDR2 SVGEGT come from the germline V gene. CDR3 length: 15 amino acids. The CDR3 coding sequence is TGTGCCAGCAGTTACTACAGGGATAGCAATCAGCCCCAGCATTTT. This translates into CASSYYRDSNQPQHF.

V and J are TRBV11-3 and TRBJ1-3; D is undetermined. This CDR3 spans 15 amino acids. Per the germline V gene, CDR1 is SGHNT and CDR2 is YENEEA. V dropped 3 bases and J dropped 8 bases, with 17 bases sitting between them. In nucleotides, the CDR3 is TGTGCCAGCAGCTTGGTGTCGACCCCGGCGCACACCATATATTTT. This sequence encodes CASSLVSTPAHTIYF.

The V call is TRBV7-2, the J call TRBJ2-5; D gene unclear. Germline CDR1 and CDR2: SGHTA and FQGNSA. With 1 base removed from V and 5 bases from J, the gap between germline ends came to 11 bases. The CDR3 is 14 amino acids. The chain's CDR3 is CASSLGWDRETQYF. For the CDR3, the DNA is TGTGCCAGCAGCTTAGGGTGGGATAGGGAGACCCAGTACTTC.

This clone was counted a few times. The CDR3 DNA is TGTGCCAGCAGCAGAGGACAGTCCTACGAGCAGTACGTC. Translating gives CASSRGQSYEQYV. This chain links TRBV5-8 with TRBJ2-7, with D perhaps matching TRBD1 (6 bases). Germline-derived CDR1 and CDR2 are SGHTS and YDEGEE. With 4 bases removed from V and 1 base from J, the gap between germline ends came to 9 bases. This CDR3 region has 13 residues.

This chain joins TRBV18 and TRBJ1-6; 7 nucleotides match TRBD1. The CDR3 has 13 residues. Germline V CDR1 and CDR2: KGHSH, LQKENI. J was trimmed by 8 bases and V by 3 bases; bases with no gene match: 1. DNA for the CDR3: TGTGCCAGCTCACCGCAGGGGGATTCACCCCTCCACTTT. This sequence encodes CASSPQGDSPLHF.

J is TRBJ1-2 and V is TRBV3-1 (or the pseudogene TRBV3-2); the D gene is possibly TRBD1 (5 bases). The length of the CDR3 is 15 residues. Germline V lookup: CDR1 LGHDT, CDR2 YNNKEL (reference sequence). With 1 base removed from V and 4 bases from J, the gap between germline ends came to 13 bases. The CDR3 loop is CASSQALGTGYGYTF. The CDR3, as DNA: TGTGCCAGCAGCCAAGCATTAGGGACCGGCTATGGCTACACCTTC.

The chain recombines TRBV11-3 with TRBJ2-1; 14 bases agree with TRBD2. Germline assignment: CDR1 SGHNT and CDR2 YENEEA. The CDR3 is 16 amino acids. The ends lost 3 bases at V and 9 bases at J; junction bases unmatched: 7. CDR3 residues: CASSLEGTSGSSEQFF. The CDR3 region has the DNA TGTGCCAGCAGCTTGGAGGGGACTAGCGGGAGCTCTGAGCAGTTCTTC. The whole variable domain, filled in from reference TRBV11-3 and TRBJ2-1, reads EAGVVQSPRYKIIEKKQPVAFWCNPISGHNTLYWYLQNLGQGPELLIRYENEEAVDDSQLPKDRFSAERLKGVDSTLKIQPAELGDSAVYLCASSLEGTSGSSEQFFGPGTRLTVL.

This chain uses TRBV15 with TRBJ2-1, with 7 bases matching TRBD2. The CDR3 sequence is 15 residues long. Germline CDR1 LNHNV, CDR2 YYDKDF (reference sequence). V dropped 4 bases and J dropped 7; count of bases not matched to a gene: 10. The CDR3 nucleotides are TGTGCCACCAGCATCAGGGAGGGCCAAAGGAATGAGCAGTTCTTC. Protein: CATSIREGQRNEQFF.

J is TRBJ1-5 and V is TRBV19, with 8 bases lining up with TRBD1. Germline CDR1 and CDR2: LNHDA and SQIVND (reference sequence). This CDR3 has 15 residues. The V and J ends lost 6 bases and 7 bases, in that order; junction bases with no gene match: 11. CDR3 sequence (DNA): TGTGCCAGTAGCTCAGCCGGGACAGGAGGACAGCCCCAGCATTTT. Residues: CASSSAGTGGQPQHF.

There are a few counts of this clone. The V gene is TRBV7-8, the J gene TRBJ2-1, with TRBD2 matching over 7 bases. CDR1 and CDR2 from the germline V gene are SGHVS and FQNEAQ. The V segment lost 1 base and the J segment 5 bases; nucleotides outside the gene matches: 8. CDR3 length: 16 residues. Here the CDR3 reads CASSLEEAGTNNEQFF. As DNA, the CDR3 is TGTGCCAGCAGCTTAGAGGAAGCCGGGACTAACAATGAGCAGTTCTTC.

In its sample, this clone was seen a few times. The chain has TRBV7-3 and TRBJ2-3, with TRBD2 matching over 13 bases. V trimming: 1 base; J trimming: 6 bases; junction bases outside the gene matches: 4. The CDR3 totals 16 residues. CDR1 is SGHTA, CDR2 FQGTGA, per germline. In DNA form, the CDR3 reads TGTGCCAGCAGCTTAAGGGGACTAGCGGGAAGGGATACGCAGTATTTT. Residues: CASSLRGLAGRDTQYF.

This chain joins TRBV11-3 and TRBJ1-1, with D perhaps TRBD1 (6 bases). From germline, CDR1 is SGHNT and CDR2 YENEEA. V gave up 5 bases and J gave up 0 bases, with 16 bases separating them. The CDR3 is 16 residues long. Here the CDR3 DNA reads TGTGCCAGCAGCCCTCCGGGGGGGCTGATGAACACTGAAGCTTTCTTT. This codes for CASSPPGGLMNTEAFF.